The sequence of this T cell receptor beta chain was determined in a study of T cell changes during pregnancy in multiple sclerosis (dated by TCRdb to about 2019). Describing the broader study: Changes in the T cell repertoire over the course of pregnancy were examined in this study in women with multiple sclerosis.

Receptors were amplified or captured by the immunoSEQ multiplex PCR assay. Imported from immuneACCESS, the table was reduced by TCRdb to in-frame sequences with V and J called. These copies leave out some clones; in studies compared against another copy, an unresolved V gene accounts for under half, and the cause of the remainder is not known. Across this sample there are around 80,000 clones, with just over 90% seen only once. In total, the top ten clones hold 2.6% of the sample. On this clone: This receptor's antigen is unknown. The input lacks base qualities; no much larger clone sits a single base away.

The CDR3 spans 14 residues, from the cysteine through the phenylalanine. The read is trimmed to its CDR3 DNA, 42 bases read in frame from base 1. The CDR1 and CDR2 encoded by the germline V gene are MRHNA and SNTAGT. Clipping removes 3 bases from V and 7 bases from J, with 6 as the unmatched junction base count. The sequence was obtained from a female donor with multiple sclerosis, enrolled in a pregnancy study. The specimen comprised peripheral blood, sampled before pregnancy. The chain couples TRBV6-4 to TRBJ2-1; 7 bases in the junction line up with TRBD2. The CDR3 protein sequence reads: CASSEAGVTNEQFF. The DNA reads TGTGCCAGCAGTGAGGCGGGAGTGACGAATGAGCAGTTCTTC.